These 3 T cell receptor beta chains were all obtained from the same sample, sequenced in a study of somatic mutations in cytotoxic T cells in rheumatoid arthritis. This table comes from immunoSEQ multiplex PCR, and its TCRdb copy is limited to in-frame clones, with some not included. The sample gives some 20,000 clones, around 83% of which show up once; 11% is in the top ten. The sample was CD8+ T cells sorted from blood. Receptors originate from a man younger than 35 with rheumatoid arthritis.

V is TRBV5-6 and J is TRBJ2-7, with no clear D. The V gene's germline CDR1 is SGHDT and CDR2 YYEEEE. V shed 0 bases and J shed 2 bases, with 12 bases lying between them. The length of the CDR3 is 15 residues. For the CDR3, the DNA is TGTGCCAGCAGCTTGGGCCAAAGACGAACCTACGAGCAGTACTTC. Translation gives CASSLGQRRTYEQYF. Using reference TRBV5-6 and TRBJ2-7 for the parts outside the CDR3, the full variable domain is DAGVTQSPTHLIKTRGQQVTLRCSPKSGHDTVSWYQQALGQGPQFIFQYYEEEERQRGNFPDRFSGHQFPNYSSELNVNALLLGDSALYLCASSLGQRRTYEQYFGPGTRLTVT.

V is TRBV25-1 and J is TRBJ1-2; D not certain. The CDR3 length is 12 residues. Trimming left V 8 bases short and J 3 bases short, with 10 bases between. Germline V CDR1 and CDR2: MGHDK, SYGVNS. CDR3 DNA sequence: TGTGCCAGCCAAAGGTGGGACTATGGCTACACCTTC. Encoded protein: CASQRWDYGYTF.

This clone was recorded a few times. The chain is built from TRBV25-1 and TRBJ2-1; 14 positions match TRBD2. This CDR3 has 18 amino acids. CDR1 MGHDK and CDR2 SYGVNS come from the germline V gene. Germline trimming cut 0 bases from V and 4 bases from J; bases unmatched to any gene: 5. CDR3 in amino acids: CASSEYCRLAGGYNEQFF. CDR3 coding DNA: TGTGCCAGCAGTGAATATTGTCGACTAGCGGGGGGGTACAATGAGCAGTTCTTC.